These T cell receptor beta chains were read from a single sample in a study of cytomegalovirus exposure and HLA in healthy donors. Measured with immunoSEQ multiplex PCR; TCRdb has only the in-frame clones, and not every one. The table has 90,000 to 100,000 clones, roughly 69% seen once; the top ten hold 2.5% to 3%. Sequencing input: PBMCs. The receptors originated from a man aged 45 to 65 in good health and CMV-seronegative. CDR3s include the opening cysteine and the closing phenylalanine or tryptophan.

len	v_gene	j_gene	CDR3aa
15	TRBV25-1	TRBJ2-3	CASSDLVPGTDTQYF
18	TRBV4-3	TRBJ1-6	CASSRERTYTGFHSPLHF
13	TRBV2	TRBJ1-2	CASSAEGNYGYTF
12	TRBV11-2	TRBJ1-3	CASSLGATTIYF
13	TRBV10-3	TRBJ1-1	CAITTGVGTEAFF
12	TRBV30	TRBJ2-5	CAWSAYQETQYF
16	TRBV5-1	TRBJ1-1	CASSLGRGALNTEAFF
14	TRBV30	TRBJ2-1	CAWSVGLAGGPLFF
15	TRBV27	TRBJ1-1	CASRGTGWLGTEAFF
13	TRBV5-1	TRBJ2-1	CASSLVSGGEQFF
13	TRBV18	TRBJ2-1	CASSPGADNEQFF
16	TRBV5-1	TRBJ2-1	CASSLLAESSYNEQFF
12	TRBV7-3	TRBJ1-2	CASSSDSYGYTF
15	TRBV6-6	TRBJ1-1	CASSTGGAGNTEAFF
16	TRBV6-5	TRBJ2-7	CASSYSPGQGLYEQYF
15	TRBV2	TRBJ2-5	CASSDLDRGKETQYF
15	TRBV7-9	TRBJ2-3	CASSLAQGSTDTQYF
14	TRBV5-4	TRBJ1-5	CATGDRGGNQPQHF
16	TRBV13	TRBJ2-2	CASSPTDRLGTGELFF
12	TRBV6-1	TRBJ1-2	CASVQGESGYTF
15	TRBV6-5	TRBJ2-2	CASSYRGHSTGELFF
15	TRBV4-2	TRBJ1-2	CASSQDLRGNYGYTF
16	TRBV7-9	TRBJ2-7	CASSTTTGFGSYEQYF
13	TRBV5-6	TRBJ2-3	CASSLVGTDTQYF
15	TRBV5-6	TRBJ1-5	CASSLGLQGNQPQHF
14	TRBV19	TRBJ2-7	CASSKRQGIEEQYF
18	TRBV4-2	TRBJ1-1	CASSHGQGQGGMNTEAFF
16	TRBV4-2	TRBJ1-4	CASSLHGSGGDGKLFF
15	TRBV9	TRBJ1-1	CASSRQGTENTEAFF
15	TRBV7-9	TRBJ1-4	CASSPRALTNEKLFF
15	TRBV2	TRBJ1-2	CASSDRGFGNYGYTF
15	TRBV7-3	TRBJ1-1	CASSPQGRRNTEAFF
18	TRBV4-3	TRBJ2-5	CASSQDLIGRGLQETQYF
14	TRBV5-1	TRBJ1-1	CASSAHGGNTEAFF
14	TRBV29-1	TRBJ1-5	CSVVTGTLDQPQHF
16	TRBV11-3	TRBJ1-1	CASSLVLYSRNTEAFF
15	TRBV4-3	TRBJ1-3	CASSQERLSGNTIYF